A selection of T cell receptor beta chains follows, all from one sample in a study of T cell responses to AZD1222 COVID-19 vaccine. TCRdb's table, derived via immunoSEQ multiplex PCR, lists solely in-frame clones and lacks some. Seen here are about 150,000 clones, roughly 92% observed once, and the top ten hold roughly 1.3%. The sample was peripheral blood, taken on day 0 of AZD1222 vaccination. These receptors originate from an adult in good health. The CDR3 runs from the conserved cysteine through the conserved F or W. Each record gives: clone size, D gene, V gene, J gene, CDR3 protein, CDR3 DNA. D genes are given only for firm matches. Expanded clones are given a class, and other clones once, few, many or no size at all.

-	-	TRBV28	TRBJ1-4	CASNSVVNEKLFF	TGTGCCAGCAACTCGGTAGTTAATGAAAAACTGTTTTTT
once	TRBD1	TRBV6-5	TRBJ1-3	CASSPGTGVENTIYF	TGTGCCAGCAGCCCCGGGACAGGGGTAGAGAACACCATATATTTT
-	TRBD1	TRBV19	TRBJ1-1	CASRNRGMNTEAFF	TGTGCCAGTAGAAACAGGGGCATGAACACTGAAGCTTTCTTT
-	-	TRBV28	TRBJ1-6	CASSLSGPTLHF	TGTGCCAGCAGTTTATCCGGCCCAACCCTCCACTTT
-	-	TRBV28	TRBJ1-4	CASREGLGVTNEKLFF	TGTGCCAGCAGGGAGGGGCTGGGGGTAACTAATGAAAAACTGTTTTTT
-	-	TRBV7-8	TRBJ1-2	CASSLWGGPDGYTF	TGTGCCAGCAGCCTTTGGGGCGGACCGGATGGCTACACCTTC
-	-	TRBV28	TRBJ2-1	CASSFLALNYNEQFF	TGTGCCAGCAGTTTCCTAGCGCTCAACTACAATGAGCAGTTCTTC
-	-	TRBV5-1	TRBJ1-4	CASSPDSTNEKLFF	TGCGCCAGCAGCCCGGACAGCACTAATGAAAAACTGTTTTTT
-	-	TRBV5-1	TRBJ1-1	CASSLDRTGNTEAFF	TGCGCCAGCAGCTTGGATAGGACGGGGAACACTGAAGCTTTCTTT
-	-	TRBV28	TRBJ2-3	CASSLADTQYF	TGTGCCAGCAGTTTGGCGGATACGCAGTATTTT
-	TRBD1	TRBV5-1	TRBJ2-1	CASSNPRTGATAGSYNEQFF	TGCGCCAGCAGCAACCCACGGACAGGGGCCACAGCAGGCTCCTACAATGAGCAGTTCTTC
-	-	TRBV10-1	TRBJ1-1	CASSEPGRRTVTEAFF	TGCGCCAGCAGTGAGCCGGGACGCAGGACGGTCACTGAAGCTTTCTTT
-	TRBD1	TRBV6-2/TRBV6-3	TRBJ1-5	CASSDRGYGNQPQHF	TGTGCCAGCAGTGACAGGGGTTATGGCAATCAGCCCCAGCATTTT
-	-	TRBV3-1/TRBV3-2	TRBJ2-1	CASRSRLAEQFF	TGTGCCAGCAGGAGTCGTCTGGCTGAGCAGTTCTTC
-	-	TRBV5-1	TRBJ1-1	CASKVGREAFWAEAFF	TGCGCCAGCAAGGTTGGCAGGGAGGCGTTTTGGGCTGAAGCTTTCTTT
once	-	TRBV10-3	TRBJ1-1	CAISDRLMNTEAFF	TGTGCCATCAGTGACAGGTTAATGAACACTGAAGCTTTCTTT
-	-	TRBV6-5	TRBJ1-1	CASSYERLDTEAFF	TGTGCCAGCAGTTACGAGAGATTGGACACTGAAGCTTTCTTT
-	-	TRBV3-1/TRBV3-2	TRBJ1-2	CASSQGPTDHYGYTF	TGTGCCAGCAGCCAAGGTCCGACAGACCACTATGGCTACACCTTC
few	-	TRBV14	TRBJ1-1	CASSQQRNTEAFF	TGTGCCAGCAGCCAACAGCGGAACACTGAAGCTTTCTTT
-	TRBD1	TRBV19	TRBJ2-3	CATSRDRGLDTQYF	TGTGCCACCAGCCGGGACAGGGGGTTAGATACGCAGTATTTT
-	-	TRBV9	TRBJ2-1	CASSVMSRSSYNEQFF	TGTGCCAGCAGCGTAATGTCTAGAAGCTCCTACAATGAGCAGTTCTTC
-	-	TRBV4-2	TRBJ1-3	CASSQVSQLYGNTIYF	TGTGCCAGCAGCCAAGTATCACAGCTATATGGAAACACCATATATTTT
-	-	TRBV28	TRBJ1-1	CASSLRMNTEAFF	TGTGCCAGCAGTCTTCGAATGAACACTGAAGCTTTCTTT
-	-	TRBV12-3/TRBV12-4	TRBJ2-5	CASSLGRETQYF	TGTGCCAGCAGTTTAGGGCGAGAGACCCAGTACTTC
-	-	TRBV10-3	TRBJ1-5	CAISEDRMGQPQHF	TGTGCCATCAGTGAGGACCGTATGGGTCAGCCCCAGCATTTT